The 27 T cell receptor beta chains given below trace back to one sample, sequenced in a study of T cell repertoires in cytomegalovirus infection. Each CDR3 protein is one row after TCRdb ran MiXCR on the reads. The sample carries some 320,000 distinct CDR3 sequences, 9% to 9.5% recorded once. Sequences were obtained from PBMCs. These receptors all come from a human donor in good health (CMV status not recorded). Some clones in this sample may be carry-over from other donors' samples.

About this clonotype itself: A much larger clone lies a single base off, so this may be a read error. The chain joins TRBV7-2 to TRBJ1-1; 7 nucleotides line up with TRBD1. This CDR3 contains 13 residues. Per the germline V gene, CDR1 is SGHTA and CDR2 is FQGNSA. V was clipped by 6 bases and J by 6 bases; unmatched bases: 7. CDR3 loop: CASRLTGESEAFF. Written as DNA, the CDR3 is TGTGCCAGCAGACTTACAGGGGAGTCTGAAGCTTTCTTT. Using reference TRBV7-2 and TRBJ1-1 for the parts outside the CDR3, the full variable domain is GAGVSQSPSNKVTEKGKDVELRCDPISGHTALYWYRQSLGQGLEFLIYFQGNSAPDKSGLPSDRFSAERTGGSVSTLTIQRTQQEDSAVYLCASRLTGESEAFFGQGTRLTVV.

The chain links TRBV29-1 to TRBJ2-4; D possibly matches TRBD1 or TRBD2 (5 bases each). Trimming pared 7 bases from V and 4 bases from J, leaving 8 bases between. The germline gives CDR1 SQVTM, CDR2 ANQGSEA. CDR3 length: 11 residues. CDR3 sequence (DNA): TGCAGCGCGGGACCAAAAAACATTCAGTACTTC. As protein: CSAGPKNIQYF.

This clonotype has ten or more counts. This chain links TRBV7-6 with TRBJ2-2; TRBD2 aligns across 9 bases. Germline trimming cut 2 bases from V and 5 bases from J; bases unmatched to any gene: 3. The CDR3 contains 15 residues. Germline CDR1 SGHVS, CDR2 FNYEAQ. CDR3 amino acids: CASSLIAGATGELFF. As DNA, the CDR3 is TGTGCCAGCAGCTTAATAGCGGGAGCGACCGGGGAGCTGTTTTTT. Variable domain in full (rest from reference TRBV7-6 and TRBJ2-2): GAGVSQSPRYKVTKRGQDVALRCDPISGHVSLYWYRQALGQGPEFLTYFNYEAQQDKSGLPNDRFSAERPEGSISTLTIQRTEQRDSAMYRCASSLIAGATGELFFGEGSRLTVL.

The CDR3: CASSRSDRSTEAFF. CDR3 in DNA: TGTGCCAGCAGCCGGTCGGACAGGAGCACTGAAGCTTTCTTT. The chain combines TRBV4-2 with TRBJ1-1, with 7 bases aligning to TRBD1. CDR1 is LGHNA, CDR2 YNFKEQ, per germline. The CDR3 runs to 14 residues. With 4 bases clipped from V and 4 bases from J, the junction kept 6 bases outside the gene matches.

This clonotype was recorded a few times. The rearrangement joins TRBV6-2 or TRBV6-3 to TRBJ2-7, with a possible D match to TRBD2 (6 bases). The CDR3 extends over 13 amino acids. Germline V lookup: CDR1 MNHEY, CDR2 SVGEGT. Trimming pared 6 bases from V and 1 base from J, leaving 10 bases between. The CDR3 here is CASRRGNSYEQYF. The CDR3 DNA reads as TGTGCCAGCAGACGGGGGAATTCCTACGAGCAGTACTTC.

Ten or more counts support this clonotype. The rearrangement links TRBV7-2 to TRBJ1-1; possibly TRBD1 for D (5 bases). The CDR3 is 16 residues long. Germline CDR1 SGHTA, CDR2 FQGNSA. Trimming shortened V by 5 bases and J by 2 bases, and 18 bases separated the two germline ends. The chain's CDR3 is CASSLYSGTANTEAFF. The CDR3 DNA follows: TGTGCCAGCAGCCTTTACTCCGGGACCGCAAACACTGAAGCTTTCTTT.

This clonotype occurred many times. CDR3 loop: CASSWGGGDEQYF. The CDR3 nucleotides are TGTGCCAGCAGCTGGGGGGGCGGGGACGAGCAGTACTTC. The V and J genes are TRBV12-3 or TRBV12-4 and TRBJ2-7; possibly TRBD2 for D (7 bases). The V gene lost 6 bases and the J gene lost 5 bases, with 14 bases spanning the gap. The CDR3 extends over 13 amino acids.

This clonotype has at least ten counts. The chain employs TRBV6-1 and TRBJ2-4; 7 positions agree with TRBD1. Germline assignment: CDR1 MNHNS and CDR2 SASEGT. The junction had 7 bases not matched to a gene; V was cut back by 6 bases and J by 8 bases. The CDR3 consists of 13 residues. The chain's CDR3 is CASRQGLRDIQYF. The CDR3 DNA reads as TGTGCCAGCAGACAGGGGCTGAGGGACATTCAGTACTTC.

This chain uses TRBV6-5 with TRBJ2-7; TRBD1 matches at 9 bases. The CDR3 covers 14 residues. Germline V gives CDR1 MNHEY, CDR2 SVGAGI. V dropped 2 bases and J dropped 3; count of bases not matched to a gene: 2. CDR3 residues: CASSYRTGDYEQYF. The CDR3 nucleotides read TGTGCCAGCAGTTACAGGACAGGGGACTACGAGCAGTACTTC.

This clonotype was seen many times. The chain has TRBV4-3 and TRBJ2-4; 10 bases agree with TRBD1. The CDR3 extends over 20 amino acids. The V gene end was trimmed by 1 base and the J gene end by 4 bases; junction bases not matched to a gene: 16. Germline CDR1 is LGHNA and CDR2 is YSLEER. The CDR3 coding sequence is TGCGCCAGCAGCCAAGCCGGGACAGGGGCCGCATCCTACCCAAAAAACATTCAGTACTTC. Protein sequence: CASSQAGTGAASYPKNIQYF.

This clonotype came up many times. V usage is TRBV7-2 and J usage is TRBJ1-2; 8 positions agree with TRBD1. Germline CDR1 is SGHTA and CDR2 is FQGNSA. V shed 5 bases and J 2 bases; nucleotides not matched to a gene: 1. The CDR3 is 13 amino acids. The CDR3 region is CASSDRGNYGYTF. In nucleotides, the CDR3 is TGTGCCAGCAGCGACAGGGGCAACTATGGCTACACCTTC.

The table lists this clonotype with a few counts. The rearrangement joins TRBV7-9 to TRBJ2-4; 7 bases are shared with TRBD1. Germline CDR1 is SEHNR and CDR2 is FQNEAQ (reference sequence). This CDR3 contains 16 residues. The V segment lost 5 bases and the J segment 4 bases; nucleotides outside the gene matches: 11. The CDR3 sequence: CASSPKLGQQKNIQYF. The CDR3 DNA follows: TGTGCCAGCAGCCCTAAGTTGGGACAGCAAAAAAACATTCAGTACTTC.

The sample holds many counts of this clonotype. The V and J genes are TRBV4-1 and TRBJ2-6; D is unclear. Germline loops: CDR1 MGHRA, CDR2 YSYEKL. V lost 0 bases and J lost 0, with 6 bases in between. This CDR3 has 16 amino acids. In DNA, the CDR3 is TGCGCCAGCAGCCAAGACAGGAACTCTGGGGCCAACGTCCTGACTTTC. This translates into CASSQDRNSGANVLTF.

This clonotype was observed a single time. The V call is TRBV12-3 or TRBV12-4, the J call TRBJ1-5; TRBD1 agrees at 7 bases. CDR3 size: 14 residues. J gave up 7 bases and V 6 bases, and 9 bases lay outside the gene matches. CDR3 in DNA: TGTGCCAGCAGCGCGGGGACAGTACGCCAGCCCCAGCATTTT. It codes for CASSAGTVRQPQHF.

This clonotype occurred a few times. The rearrangement links TRBV19 to TRBJ1-1; 8 bases align to TRBD1. J was trimmed by 0 bases and V by 8 bases; bases with no gene match: 11. From germline, CDR1 is LNHDA and CDR2 SQIVND (reference sequence). The CDR3 is 16 residues long. The DNA of the CDR3 is TGTGCCAGTTACCTCAGACAGGGGCGGATGAACACTGAAGCTTTCTTT. The encoded protein is CASYLRQGRMNTEAFF.

In its sample, this clonotype was seen a few times. The chain carries TRBV27 and TRBJ1-2; D perhaps matches TRBD1 (5 bases). The germline V gene has CDR1 MNHEY and CDR2 SMNVEV (reference sequence). Trimming removed 6 bases from V and 3 bases from J, with 14 bases in between. The CDR3 runs to 14 residues. The CDR3 protein is CASSPPGLHYGYTF. CDR3 sequence (DNA): TGTGCCAGCAGCCCACCGGGACTCCACTATGGCTACACCTTC.

The rearrangement joins TRBV15 to TRBJ1-2, with 9 positions matching TRBD1. Losses at the gene ends were 5 bases for V and 1 base for J; bases not matched to a gene: 5. This CDR3 is 15 amino acids long. Germline V lookup: CDR1 LNHNV, CDR2 YYDKDF (reference sequence). As DNA, the CDR3 is TGTGCCACCAGCCGACGGACAGGGGATAACTATGGCTACACCTTC. Encoded protein: CATSRRTGDNYGYTF.

At least ten counts were recorded for this clonotype. CDR3: CASSLGPSGNEQFF. In nucleotides, the CDR3 is TGTGCCAGCAGCCTGGGACCGTCGGGGAATGAGCAGTTCTTC. The chain links TRBV7-2 to TRBJ2-1, with D perhaps TRBD1 or TRBD2 (5 bases each). The CDR3 is 14 residues long. Germline V gene sequence: CDR1 SGHTA, CDR2 FQGNSA. Trimming took off 5 bases at V and 7 bases at J, with 15 bases between the two ends.

This clonotype was observed at least ten times. The V and J genes are TRBV28 and TRBJ1-5; D is undetermined. This CDR3 spans 17 amino acids. CDR1 and CDR2 from the germline V gene are MDHEN and SYDVKM. V lost 4 bases, J lost 3 bases, and 19 bases lay in between. The CDR3 region has the DNA TGTGCCAGCAGTTCGGCGGCGGGAGGATCGGACAATCAGCCCCAGCATTTT. Translation gives CASSSAAGGSDNQPQHF.

V gene TRBV4-1 combines with J gene TRBJ2-2; a possible D gene is TRBD1 (6 bases). Germline lookup yields CDR1 MGHRA and CDR2 YSYEKL. This CDR3 spans 16 amino acids. Deletions cut 4 bases from V and 4 bases from J, with 16 bases between. The CDR3 DNA reads TGCGCCAGCAGCCTGGAACAGGGTTGGCGCACCGGGGAGCTGTTTTTT. It yields the protein CASSLEQGWRTGELFF.

This clonotype has ten or more counts. The gene calls are TRBV7-2 and TRBJ1-1; TRBD1 might be the D (6 bases). The V and J ends lost 5 bases and 0 bases respectively, with 13 bases between them. The V gene's germline CDR1 is SGHTA and CDR2 FQGNSA. The CDR3 is 15 residues long. CDR3 nucleotide sequence: TGTGCCAGCAGCCACGGGGGGGGCATGAACACTGAAGCTTTCTTT. Protein product: CASSHGGGMNTEAFF.

This clonotype was observed at least ten times. This chain joins TRBV7-2 and TRBJ1-2; D unclear. Trimming took off 2 bases at V and 1 base at J, with 11 bases between the two ends. The CDR3 totals 15 residues. The V gene's germline CDR1 is SGHTA and CDR2 FQGNSA. For the CDR3, the DNA is TGTGCCAGCAGCTTACATCCCCGGGGTAACTATGGCTACACCTTC. This translates into CASSLHPRGNYGYTF.

This clonotype was seen repeatedly, ten times or more. This chain connects TRBV7-2 to TRBJ2-3; D unclear. Trimming pared 7 bases from V and 6 bases from J, leaving 14 bases between. Germline lookup yields CDR1 SGHTA and CDR2 FQGNSA. The CDR3 is 13 amino acids. CDR3 sequence reads: CASMRTGWDTQYF. The CDR3 coding sequence is TGTGCCAGCATGCGAACCGGATGGGATACGCAGTATTTT.

Many counts were recorded for this clonotype. The chain is built from TRBV28 and TRBJ2-5; D remains ambiguous. Per the germline V gene, CDR1 is MDHEN and CDR2 is SYDVKM. The V end lost 5 bases, the J end lost 2 bases, and 15 bases lay between the germline ends. The CDR3 loop spans 15 amino acids. In DNA, the CDR3 is TGTGCCAGCAGTGGGTGGGTCCCGTCTCAAGAGACCCAGTACTTC. As protein: CASSGWVPSQETQYF.

This clonotype was seen repeatedly, ten times or more. The CDR3 bases are TGTGCCAGCAGCTTAGCGGAGAATGAGCAGTACTTC. Translating it yields CASSLAENEQYF. The chain has TRBV7-9 and TRBJ2-7; no definite D call. The CDR3 totals 12 residues. Per the germline V gene, CDR1 is SEHNR and CDR2 is FQNEAQ (reference sequence). Trimming shortened V by 0 bases and J by 7 bases, and 7 bases separated the two germline ends.

The CDR3 here is CASFFQQGARYNEQFF. CDR3 DNA sequence: TGTGCCAGCTTTTTCCAACAGGGGGCGCGGTACAATGAGCAGTTCTTC. The chain combines TRBV2 with TRBJ2-1; 9 bases fit TRBD1. The V segment lost 8 bases and the J segment 4 bases; nucleotides outside the gene matches: 12. The CDR3 sequence is 16 residues long. Germline-derived CDR1 and CDR2 are SNHLY and FYNNEI.

Many counts were recorded for this clonotype. The chain recombines TRBV7-2 with TRBJ2-2; 10 positions match TRBD1. The CDR3 totals 19 residues. The J segment lost 2 bases and the V segment lost 5 bases, leaving 14 bases of the junction unmatched. Germline V CDR1 and CDR2: SGHTA, FQGNSA. The CDR3 loop reads CASSLKRMTGGGNTGELFF. The CDR3 nucleotides are TGTGCCAGCAGCCTAAAACGCATGACAGGGGGCGGAAACACCGGGGAGCTGTTTTTT.